These 21 T cell receptor beta chains share one sample of origin, sequenced in a study of blood T cell repertoires in COVID-19. Clones were read by immunoSEQ multiplex PCR, and TCRdb kept only the in-frame ones, dropping some. This sample has some 150,000 clones, with 75% to 85% found just once. The sequenced sample was peripheral blood. These receptors were collected from a man in his sixties with active or convalescent COVID-19.

V gene TRBV7-9 combines with J gene TRBJ2-3; TRBD2 agrees at 11 bases. J was trimmed by 3 bases and V by 1 base; bases with no gene match: 6. Germline CDR1 SEHNR, CDR2 FQNEAQ (reference sequence). This CDR3 has 17 amino acids. The CDR3 DNA sequence: TGTGCCAGCAGCTTAGACTTTAGCGGGAGGGCGACAGATACGCAGTATTTT. Translating gives CASSLDFSGRATDTQYF.

The chain carries TRBV15 and TRBJ2-1, with D unclear. This CDR3 comprises 18 residues. From germline, CDR1 is LNHNV and CDR2 YYDKDF (reference sequence). V lost 0 bases to trimming and J lost 5 bases, with 20 bases between them. This chain's CDR3 is CATSRDAPGPHYHNEQFF. The CDR3 DNA sequence: TGTGCCACCAGCAGAGACGCGCCAGGTCCCCATTATCACAATGAGCAGTTCTTC.

A word on this clone: Other DNA sequences in the sample encode the same CDR3. The chain has TRBV27 and TRBJ2-3; 9 positions agree with TRBD1. Per germline, CDR1 MNHEY and CDR2 SMNVEV (reference sequence). The length of the CDR3 is 15 residues. The V gene end was trimmed by 6 bases and the J gene end by 1 base; junction bases not matched to a gene: 5. As DNA, the CDR3 is TGTGCCAGCAGCTCTCGGACAGGGGGCACAGATACGCAGTATTTT. Translated: CASSSRTGGTDTQYF.

This rearrangement joins TRBV28 to TRBJ1-4; TRBD1 matches at 7 bases. This CDR3 has 15 amino acids. Germline V gives CDR1 MDHEN, CDR2 SYDVKM. J gave up 4 bases and V 3 bases, and 5 bases lay outside the gene matches. The CDR3 loop reads CASSFGDSYNEKLFF. The CDR3 DNA is TGTGCCAGCAGTTTTGGGGACAGTTATAATGAAAAACTGTTTTTT.

CDR3 coding DNA: TGTGCCAGCGGGAGGTCGGGGTTGGATTCACCCCTCCACTTT. It yields the protein CASGRSGLDSPLHF. The chain recombines TRBV27 with TRBJ1-6; D remains unclear. The CDR3 covers 14 residues. V was clipped by 8 bases and J by 8 bases, with 16 bases between them. Per the germline V gene, CDR1 is MNHEY and CDR2 is SMNVEV (reference sequence).

This chain connects TRBV24-1 to TRBJ1-5; 8 positions agree with TRBD1. The ends lost 3 bases at V and 3 bases at J; junction bases unmatched: 6. This CDR3 has 16 amino acids. CDR1 is KGHDR, CDR2 SFDVKD, per germline. This CDR3 reads CATSDRTGPANQPQHF. DNA of the CDR3: TGTGCCACCAGTGATCGGACAGGGCCCGCCAATCAGCCCCAGCATTTT.

The J gene is TRBJ1-2, the V gene TRBV3-1 (or the pseudogene TRBV3-2), with 10 bases matching TRBD1. With 3 bases clipped from V and 5 bases from J, the junction kept 6 bases outside the gene matches. CDR3 length equals 15 residues. CDR1 LGHDT and CDR2 YNNKEL come from the germline V gene (reference sequence). This CDR3 reads CASSQGDRGLYGYTF. DNA for the CDR3: TGTGCCAGCAGCCAGGGGGACAGGGGTTTATATGGCTACACCTTC.

This chain joins TRBV19 and TRBJ2-5; 7 nucleotides match TRBD1. The CDR3 loop spans 14 amino acids. CDR1 LNHDA and CDR2 SQIVND come from the germline V gene (reference sequence). Losses at the gene ends were 5 bases for V and 2 bases for J; bases not matched to a gene: 5. The DNA of the CDR3 is TGTGCCAGTAGTTTGACAGGGCGACAAGAGACCCAGTACTTC. This encodes CASSLTGRQETQYF. Complete variable domain (other parts from reference TRBV19 and TRBJ2-5): DGGITQSPKYLFRKEGQNVTLSCEQNLNHDAMYWYRQDPGQGLRLIYYSQIVNDFQKGDIAEGYSVSREKKESFPLTVTSAQKNPTAFYLCASSLTGRQETQYFGPGTRLLVL.

This clone was recorded a few times. The gene calls are TRBV11-2 and TRBJ2-1; maybe TRBD2 (5 bases). CDR3 length: 14 amino acids. Trimming left V 1 base short and J 2 bases short, with 6 bases between. CDR1 is SGHAT and CDR2 is FQNNGV in the germline V gene. The CDR3 nucleotides read TGTGCCAGCAGCTTAGGGACTCCCTACAATGAGCAGTTCTTC. Protein product: CASSLGTPYNEQFF.

This clone was observed a handful of times. The chain is built from TRBV12-3 or TRBV12-4 and TRBJ1-1, with D hard to call. This CDR3 contains 13 residues. Trimming removed 5 bases from V and 4 bases from J, with 11 bases in between. In nucleotides, the CDR3 is TGTGCCAGCAGTCGGACGGGAAGCACTGAAGCTTTCTTT. This sequence encodes CASSRTGSTEAFF.

The genes are TRBV10-3 and TRBJ1-6, with D possibly matching TRBD1 (5 bases). There are 16 residues in the CDR3. Deletions cut 0 bases from V and 5 bases from J, with 11 bases between. Per the germline V gene, CDR1 is ENHRY and CDR2 is SYGVKD. This chain's CDR3 is CAISESQGLHNSPLHF. The CDR3 DNA follows: TGTGCCATCAGTGAGTCCCAGGGTCTACATAATTCACCCCTCCACTTT.

The V and J genes are TRBV27 and TRBJ2-3; 7 bases are shared with TRBD2. Per the germline V gene, CDR1 is MNHEY and CDR2 is SMNVEV (reference sequence). J was trimmed by 4 bases and V by 6 bases; bases with no gene match: 10. CDR3 length: 15 amino acids. This chain's CDR3 is CASSKTSAESDTQYF. The CDR3 coding sequence is TGTGCCAGCAGCAAAACTAGCGCGGAGTCAGATACGCAGTATTTT.

The genes are TRBV11-1 and TRBJ1-1; no definite D call. CDR1 is SGHAT, CDR2 FQDESV, per germline (reference sequence). The ends were cut back, 7 bases at V and 1 base at J, with 19 bases in the middle. The CDR3 totals 16 residues. In DNA form, the CDR3 reads TGTGCCAGCACCCCACGCGGGGTGTTGGGGAACACTGAAGCTTTCTTT. Translation: CASTPRGVLGNTEAFF.

This clone was seen only once. The chain recombines TRBV28 with TRBJ2-2, with D perhaps matching TRBD1 (6 bases). CDR1 is MDHEN, CDR2 SYDVKM, per germline. This CDR3 contains 14 residues. V lost 2 bases and J lost 4, with 8 bases in between. This chain's CDR3 is CASSLTGLTGELFF. In DNA, the CDR3 is TGTGCCAGCAGTTTAACAGGGCTCACCGGGGAGCTGTTTTTT.

The chain is built from TRBV5-1 and TRBJ2-7; 11 bases are shared with TRBD2. In germline, CDR1 is SGHRS, CDR2 YFSETQ. After removal of 4 bases from V and 4 bases from J, the junction contained 1 base not matched to a gene. CDR3 length equals 13 residues. Here the CDR3 DNA reads TGCGCCAGCAGCCCTAGCGGGAGGTACGAGCAGTACTTC. As protein: CASSPSGRYEQYF. Drawing the rest from reference TRBV5-1 and TRBJ2-7, the complete variable domain is KAGVTQTPRYLIKTRGQQVTLSCSPISGHRSVSWYQQTPGQGLQFLFEYFSETQRNKGNFPGRFSGRQFSNSRSEMNVSTLELGDSALYLCASSPSGRYEQYFGPGTRLTVT.

The chain combines TRBV5-4 with TRBJ2-7; 7 bases are a match to TRBD2. The CDR3 is 13 residues long. J lost 6 bases, V lost 5 bases, and 8 bases had no gene match. Germline lookup yields CDR1 SGHNT and CDR2 YYREEE (reference sequence). CDR3: CASRGGSGGEQYF. The CDR3 DNA reads TGTGCCAGCAGGGGAGGGAGCGGAGGCGAGCAGTACTTC. The full variable domain, in which reference TRBV5-4 and TRBJ2-7 provide the parts outside the CDR3, is ETGVTQSPTHLIKTRGQQVTLRCSSQSGHNTVSWYQQALGQGPQFIFQYYREEENGRGNFPPRFSGLQFPNYSSELNVNALELDDSALYLCASRGGSGGEQYFGPGTRLTVT.

This sequence joins TRBV28 and TRBJ1-2; D uncertain. This CDR3 has 14 residues. V dropped 2 bases and J dropped 5 bases, with 12 bases sitting between them. Germline lookup yields CDR1 MDHEN and CDR2 SYDVKM. As DNA, the CDR3 is TGTGCCAGCAGTTTAGGGCGGGGTTGGTATGGCTACACCTTC. It translates to CASSLGRGWYGYTF.

The V gene is TRBV25-1, the J gene TRBJ1-2; D might be TRBD1 (6 bases). The CDR3 totals 14 residues. Between the trimmed V and J ends, which lost 1 base and 6 bases, there was a span of 12 bases. Germline V gene data show CDR1 as MGHDK and CDR2 as SYGVNS. The CDR3 loop reads CASSEFRGLHGYTF. In DNA, the CDR3 is TGTGCCAGCAGTGAATTCAGGGGCCTACATGGCTACACCTTC.

This sequence joins TRBV11-3 and TRBJ2-1, with 7 bases fitting TRBD2. CDR3 length: 14 amino acids. V lost 1 base and J lost 5; bases outside the gene matches: 2. Germline CDR1 and CDR2: SGHNT and YENEEA. Written as DNA, the CDR3 is TGTGCCAGCAGCTTAGCGAGCGGGAACAATGAGCAGTTCTTC. It specifies CASSLASGNNEQFF.

This clone was found once. The V gene is TRBV7-3, the J gene TRBJ2-6; no reliable D call. There are 16 residues in the CDR3. V was trimmed by 5 bases and J by 4 bases, leaving 15 bases between them. CDR1 is SGHTA, CDR2 FQGTGA, per germline. CDR3 nucleotides: TGTGCCAGCAGCCCCGGGTTCTCCGGGGGGGCCAACGTCCTGACTTTC. It translates to CASSPGFSGGANVLTF.

This sequence joins TRBV4-2 and TRBJ1-2; 9 positions agree with TRBD1. The germline CDR1 and CDR2 sequences are LGHNA and YNFKEQ. CDR3 length equals 17 residues. J lost 6 bases, V lost 4 bases, and 15 bases had no gene match. CDR3 DNA: TGTGCCAGCAGCCCACAGGGGGCGCGGGACATCGCAAATGGCTACACCTTC. Amino acids: CASSPQGARDIANGYTF.